A single sample gave rise to the 17 T cell receptor beta chains below, sequenced in a study of identical twins. TCRdb passed the 5' RACE reads through MiXCR, listing each CDR3 protein once. The profile shows 400,000 to 650,000 distinct CDR3 sequences, about 20% of them singletons. This sample was shared with a second study, whose subject was T cells expressing NK-cell markers.

The sample comprised CD4+ T cells sorted from blood. These receptors all come from a woman aged 18-30 years in good health.

This clonotype was counted only a few times. The rearrangement links TRBV20-1 to TRBJ2-7, with D possibly being TRBD2 (6 bases). Looked up from germline, CDR1 is DFQATT and CDR2 is SNEGSKA (reference sequence). V lost 0 bases and J 5 bases, leaving 14 bases between the germline ends. This CDR3 comprises 14 residues. CDR3 region: CSARDAGLADEQYF. In nucleotides, the CDR3 is TGCAGTGCTAGAGATGCGGGGCTAGCCGACGAGCAGTACTTC.

In its sample, this clonotype was seen a few times. The chain combines TRBV20-1 with TRBJ2-4; D unclear. The length of the CDR3 is 13 residues. V was clipped by 6 bases and J by 0 bases, with 9 bases between them. CDR1 and CDR2 from the germline V gene are DFQATT and SNEGSKA (reference sequence). In DNA form, the CDR3 reads TGCAGTGCGGGCAGTGGAGCCAAAAACATTCAGTACTTC. Its protein is CSAGSGAKNIQYF.

V gene TRBV10-2 combines with J gene TRBJ2-3; 7 nucleotides match TRBD2. Germline V gives CDR1 WSHSY, CDR2 SAAADI. CDR3 length: 16 residues. V was pared by 1 base and J by 1 base, with 5 bases of the junction left unmatched. The CDR3 nucleotides are TGCGCCAGCAGTGAGTACCCAGCGGGGCGCACAGATACGCAGTATTTT. Encoded protein: CASSEYPAGRTDTQYF.

The rearrangement uses TRBV5-3 and TRBJ2-1; no reliable D call. TRBV5-3 is noted as an ORF with a role that remains uncertain. The CDR3 has 17 residues. Trimming shortened V by 9 bases and J by 4 bases, and 26 bases separated the two germline ends. CDR3 DNA: TGTGCCACGAATCGAGGCTCCTCAGATCTACTTTACAATGAGCAGTTCTTC. Its translation: CATNRGSSDLLYNEQFF.

This clonotype showed up many times. The chain recombines TRBV6-1 with TRBJ1-5; D uncertain. Between the trimmed V and J ends, which lost 5 bases and 3 bases, there was a span of 8 bases. CDR3 length: 13 amino acids. Germline loops: CDR1 MNHNS, CDR2 SASEGT. CDR3 region: CASSPTNNQPQHF. For the CDR3, the DNA is TGTGCCAGCAGTCCCACAAACAATCAGCCCCAGCATTTT.

The V and J genes are TRBV5-3 and TRBJ1-1, with TRBD1 identical over 10 bases. TRBV5-3 is noted as an ORF with a role that remains uncertain. The CDR3 length is 17 residues. The V gene end was trimmed by 1 base and the J gene end by 5 bases; junction bases not matched to a gene: 11. This CDR3 reads CARSLFGLTGGWTEAFF. The CDR3 region has the DNA TGTGCCAGAAGCTTGTTTGGACTGACAGGGGGCTGGACTGAAGCTTTCTTT.

This clonotype has a handful of counts. The chain couples TRBV7-9 to TRBJ1-1; D remains unclear. From germline, CDR1 is SEHNR and CDR2 FQNEAQ (reference sequence). The CDR3 runs to 13 residues. V was clipped by 4 bases and J by 7 bases, with 13 bases between them. CDR3 bases: TGTGCCAGCAGCTGGGTCGACCTTGTTGAAGCTTTCTTT. This gives the protein CASSWVDLVEAFF. Full variable domain (missing parts from reference TRBV7-9 and TRBJ1-1): DTGVSQNPRHKITKRGQNVTFRCDPISEHNRLYWYRQTLGQGPEFLTYFQNEAQLEKSRLLSDRFSAERPKGSFSTLEIQRTEQGDSAMYLCASSWVDLVEAFFGQGTRLTVV.

The chain employs TRBV29-1 and TRBJ2-1; D perhaps matches TRBD2 (6 bases). Trimming took 7 bases from V and 6 from J, leaving 10 bases between them. Germline loops: CDR1 SQVTM, CDR2 ANQGSEA. This CDR3 is built from 11 residues. The CDR3 loop is CSARLVNEQFF. CDR3 DNA: TGCAGCGCTAGACTAGTCAATGAGCAGTTCTTC.

In its sample, this clonotype was seen once. V usage is TRBV11-2 and J usage is TRBJ2-1, with 9 nucleotides matching TRBD2. Trimming at V came to 6 bases and at J to 5 bases, leaving 17 bases not matched to a gene. CDR1 SGHAT and CDR2 FQNNGV come from the germline V gene. The CDR3 consists of 18 residues. CDR3 nucleotides: TGTGCCAGCAGAGTAAGTTCGGAAAGCGGGGGGTCCAACAATGAGCAGTTCTTC. This translates into CASRVSSESGGSNNEQFF.

This CDR3 reads CASSLAGLQTTYNEQFF. CDR3 DNA: TGTGCCAGCAGTTTAGCCGGGCTCCAAACCACATACAATGAGCAGTTCTTC. This chain uses TRBV27 with TRBJ2-1; D is undetermined. V dropped 2 bases and J dropped 4 bases, with 18 bases sitting between them. CDR3 length: 17 residues. The V gene's germline CDR1 is MNHEY and CDR2 SMNVEV (reference sequence).

This clonotype was found a few times. This chain connects TRBV6-4 to TRBJ2-1; the match to TRBD2 covers 10 bases. Germline V gene lookup returns CDR1 MRHNA and CDR2 SNTAGT. V shed 4 bases, J shed 7 bases, and the junction held 7 bases outside the gene matches. There are 15 residues in the CDR3. CDR3 amino acids: CASSGLAGPPNEQFF. CDR3 in DNA: TGTGCCAGCAGTGGACTAGCGGGCCCCCCGAATGAGCAGTTCTTC.

The rearrangement joins TRBV3-1 to TRBJ1-4, with no clear D. Germline CDR1 reads LGHDT; CDR2 reads YNNKEL (reference sequence). Between the trimmed V and J ends, which lost 4 bases and 8 bases, there was a span of 17 bases. The CDR3 runs 15 residues. CDR3 DNA sequence: TGTGCCAGCAGCCCGGACCCGGTGTCTATCGAAAAACTGTTTTTT. Protein: CASSPDPVSIEKLFF.

The rearrangement joins TRBV29-1 to TRBJ1-1, with a tentative D call TRBD1 (5 bases). The CDR3 spans 12 residues. The V gene lost 8 bases and the J gene lost 5 bases, with 15 bases spanning the gap. Per germline, CDR1 SQVTM and CDR2 ANQGSEA. The CDR3 DNA reads TGCAGCTCCTTGTCCGGGGGAACTGAAGCTTTCTTT. It translates to CSSLSGGTEAFF.

The chain recombines TRBV19 with TRBJ2-7; the D gene is possibly TRBD2 (5 bases). CDR1 is LNHDA, CDR2 SQIVND, per germline (reference sequence). V shed 5 bases and J shed 2 bases, with 16 bases lying between them. This CDR3 spans 15 amino acids. In nucleotides, the CDR3 is TGTGCCAGTAGTGCCTCCGGGGTAGCTACCTACGAGCAGTACTTC. Translating gives CASSASGVATYEQYF.

This clonotype occurred a few times. This chain joins TRBV9 and TRBJ2-2; tentative D call: TRBD2 (6 bases). V lost 1 base, J lost 5 bases, and 18 bases lay in between. Germline V gene sequence: CDR1 SGDLS, CDR2 YYNGEE. There are 17 residues in the CDR3. In nucleotides, the CDR3 is TGTGCCAGCAGCGTATCCCCCCTGGAGGGGCAGACCGGGGAGCTGTTTTTT. Protein: CASSVSPLEGQTGELFF.

The rearrangement uses TRBV18 and TRBJ1-1, with D possibly being TRBD1 (5 bases). The germline V and J ends were trimmed by 3 bases and 1 base, with 12 bases remaining between them. Germline values: CDR1 KGHSH, CDR2 LQKENI. The CDR3 is made up of 15 amino acids. The CDR3 DNA reads TGTGCCAGCTCACCCTTCAGGGACGGGAACACTGAAGCTTTCTTT. It encodes CASSPFRDGNTEAFF.

In this sample, this clonotype turned up once. The chain recombines TRBV5-1 with TRBJ1-6, with 8 positions matching TRBD1. Trimming removed 4 bases from V and 7 bases from J; junction bases left unmatched: 4. The germline V gene has CDR1 SGHRS and CDR2 YFSETQ. The CDR3 totals 14 residues. The CDR3 DNA is TGCGCCAGCAGCCCGGGACAGGCAAATTCACCCCTCCACTTT. Amino acid sequence: CASSPGQANSPLHF.